The clone carrying this T cell receptor beta chain appeared a few times. Its target is unknown. The second PCR ran about 6 to 11 cycles with a sample-barcoded 5' primer and J-beta primers. TCRdb ran MiXCR on the 5' RACE reads and lists one entry per CDR3 protein. The profile covers over a million distinct CDR3 sequences, with 35% to 50% appearing a single time and approximately 17% taken by the ten largest. The data are from a study of blood T cells in healthy people across ages. Study-level results: The recorded TCR beta diversity per million T cells decreased in a roughly linear manner with age. A strong correlation between TCR beta diversity and naive T cell percentage was seen.

This TCR was sampled from a woman aged 60-70 years in good health. The sequencing sample was made of blood.

The CDR3 region is CASRTTGGISSTDTQYF. CDR3 nucleotide sequence: TGTGCCAGCAGGACGACAGGGGGGATATCTAGCACAGATACGCAGTATTTT. The V and J genes are TRBV6-6 and TRBJ2-3; 9 bases agree with TRBD1. Germline CDR1 MNHNY, CDR2 SVGAGI (reference sequence). Losses at the gene ends were 6 bases for V and 0 bases for J; bases not matched to a gene: 10. CDR3 length equals 17 residues.